Listed here are 16 T cell receptor beta chains from one sample, sequenced in a study of T cell repertoires in cytomegalovirus infection. TCRdb recomputed calls from the reads with MiXCR, one row per CDR3 protein. The data show 400,000 or so distinct CDR3 sequences, 15% to 20% seen once. Sequencing was done on a sample of PBMCs. These receptor sequences come from a human donor in good health (CMV status not recorded). Some clones in this sample may be carry-over from other donors' samples.

This clonotype was counted between two and nine times. V and J are TRBV4-1 and TRBJ2-2; the D is unclear. The CDR3 sequence is 12 residues long. In germline, CDR1 is MGHRA, CDR2 YSYEKL. V was shortened by 3 bases and J by 5 bases, with 4 bases between the two germline ends. CDR3 loop: CASSHRTGELFF. As DNA, the CDR3 is TGCGCCAGCAGCCACAGAACCGGGGAGCTGTTTTTT.

This chain joins TRBV19 and TRBJ1-2; 7 bases match TRBD1. Germline CDR1 is LNHDA and CDR2 is SQIVND (reference sequence). V trimming: 6 bases; J trimming: 3 bases; junction bases outside the gene matches: 7. There are 14 residues in the CDR3. The DNA for the CDR3 is TGTGCCAGTAGCCAGACAGGGATGGACTATGGCTACACCTTC. It yields the protein CASSQTGMDYGYTF.

This clonotype was counted a few times. V gene TRBV19 combines with J gene TRBJ2-1; 11 bases map to TRBD2. The germline gives CDR1 LNHDA, CDR2 SQIVND (reference sequence). The CDR3 has 15 residues. Trimming at V came to 6 bases and at J to 6 bases, leaving 7 bases not matched to a gene. The CDR3 region is CASSLLAGVLNEQFF. The CDR3 bases are TGTGCCAGTAGCTTACTAGCGGGAGTCCTCAATGAGCAGTTCTTC. The whole variable domain, remainder taken from reference TRBV19 and TRBJ2-1, is DGGITQSPKYLFRKEGQNVTLSCEQNLNHDAMYWYRQDPGQGLRLIYYSQIVNDFQKGDIAEGYSVSREKKESFPLTVTSAQKNPTAFYLCASSLLAGVLNEQFFGPGTRLTVL.

The V call is TRBV5-4, the J call TRBJ1-1, with 10 bases lining up with TRBD1. V shed 7 bases, J shed 2 bases, and the junction held 8 bases outside the gene matches. The germline V gene encodes CDR1 SGHNT and CDR2 YYREEE (reference sequence). The CDR3 is 15 amino acids. DNA of the CDR3: TGTGCCAGCCTGGCCGGGACAGGGGACAACACTGAAGCTTTCTTT. Residues: CASLAGTGDNTEAFF.

This clonotype was detected a few times. V gene TRBV7-3 combines with J gene TRBJ2-3; unclear D gene. CDR1 and CDR2 (germline): SGHTA, FQGTGA. The CDR3 consists of 15 residues. V lost 5 bases to trimming and J lost 4 bases, with 16 bases between them. CDR3 protein: CASSPTMGGADTQYF. For the CDR3, the DNA is TGTGCCAGCAGCCCCACAATGGGTGGGGCAGATACGCAGTATTTT.

In the case of this clonotype: A much larger clonotype is one base distant, so this may be a read error. The J gene is TRBJ2-2, the V gene TRBV7-6; D remains ambiguous. Between the trimmed V and J ends, which lost 3 bases and 4 bases, there was a span of 9 bases. The CDR3 covers 14 residues. Germline CDR1 SGHVS, CDR2 FNYEAQ. The CDR3 region is CASSFLKSTGELFF. Here the CDR3 DNA reads TGTGCCAGCAGCTTCCTCAAGAGCACCGGGGAGCTGTTTTTT.

J is TRBJ2-2 and V is TRBV11-2; either TRBD1 or TRBD2 may supply D (5 bases each). Germline V gene data show CDR1 as SGHAT and CDR2 as FQNNGV. Trimming took off 2 bases at V and 4 bases at J, with 8 bases between the two ends. The CDR3 has 14 residues. In DNA, the CDR3 is TGTGCCAGCAGCTTATATGGGGGCACCGGGGAGCTGTTTTTT. Translation gives CASSLYGGTGELFF.

The chain uses TRBV28 and TRBJ2-1; D ambiguous. The V end lost 9 bases, the J end lost 4 bases, and 13 bases lay between the germline ends. The CDR3 runs 13 residues. The V gene's germline CDR1 is MDHEN and CDR2 SYDVKM. The chain's CDR3 is CASLGPQYNEQFF. CDR3 DNA: TGTGCCAGTTTAGGGCCGCAATACAATGAGCAGTTCTTC.

This clonotype was recorded many times. The rearrangement links TRBV7-9 to TRBJ2-7; no reliable D call. Germline values: CDR1 SEHNR, CDR2 FQNEAQ (reference sequence). V was shortened by 6 bases and J by 2 bases, with 11 bases between the two germline ends. This CDR3 is built from 13 residues. The CDR3 protein is CASRTPFTYEQYF. The CDR3 DNA is TGTGCCAGCAGAACCCCCTTTACCTACGAGCAGTACTTC.

This clonotype was recorded at least ten times. This chain connects TRBV2 to TRBJ1-2, with D possibly matching TRBD1 (5 bases). Germline-derived CDR1 and CDR2 are SNHLY and FYNNEI. The V and J ends lost 2 bases and 3 bases respectively, with 7 bases between them. There are 13 residues in the CDR3. The CDR3 region is CASSERTYYGYTF. The CDR3 DNA reads as TGTGCCAGCAGTGAACGGACATACTATGGCTACACCTTC.

This clonotype has only a few counts. V usage is TRBV12-3 or TRBV12-4 and J usage is TRBJ1-4; tentatively, D is TRBD1 (6 bases). The V and J ends lost 4 bases and 3 bases respectively, with 12 bases between them. The CDR3 has 15 amino acids. Written as DNA, the CDR3 is TGTGCCAGCAGTTGGAAACAGGGTTCTAATGAAAAACTGTTTTTT. Translation: CASSWKQGSNEKLFF.

This clonotype was recorded a few times. The chain couples TRBV7-9 to TRBJ2-6; D ambiguous. This CDR3 is 16 amino acids long. The germline gives CDR1 SEHNR, CDR2 FQNEAQ (reference sequence). V was pared by 7 bases and J by 4 bases, with 17 bases between. CDR3: CASTPPTFPGANVLTF. DNA for the CDR3: TGTGCCAGCACCCCTCCCACCTTCCCCGGGGCCAACGTCCTGACTTTC. Full variable domain (remainder filled in from reference TRBV7-9 and TRBJ2-6): DTGVSQNPRHKITKRGQNVTFRCDPISEHNRLYWYRQTLGQGPEFLTYFQNEAQLEKSRLLSDRFSAERPKGSFSTLEIQRTEQGDSAMYLCASTPPTFPGANVLTFGAGSRLTVL.

This chain joins TRBV3-1 and TRBJ2-1; 10 nucleotides agree with TRBD2. Germline CDR1 LGHDT, CDR2 YNNKEL (reference sequence). Unmatched junction bases numbered 11, after V lost 5 bases and J lost 7 bases. The CDR3 consists of 16 residues. CDR3 bases: TGTGCCAGCAGCTTCACCCCTACTAGCGGGATTAATGAGCAGTTCTTC. Protein sequence: CASSFTPTSGINEQFF.

For the CDR3, the DNA is TGTGCCAGCAGTGAGCCGGGGGCCCACACTGAAGCTTTCTTT. Protein product: CASSEPGAHTEAFF. The chain carries TRBV28 and TRBJ1-1, with a weak D call TRBD1 (6 bases). The CDR3 consists of 14 residues. The V end lost 5 bases, the J end lost 3 bases, and 13 bases lay between the germline ends. CDR1 and CDR2 from the germline V gene are MDHEN and SYDVKM.

This clonotype was observed at least ten times. This chain joins TRBV7-8 and TRBJ2-1; possible D gene TRBD2, 6 bases. The CDR3 extends over 17 amino acids. The V end lost 2 bases, the J end lost 4 bases, and 18 bases lay between the germline ends. The germline V gene encodes CDR1 SGHVS and CDR2 FQNEAQ. DNA of the CDR3: TGTGCCAGCAGCTTACGGGCTCTGGCGGGAAAATACAATGAGCAGTTCTTC. It yields the protein CASSLRALAGKYNEQFF.

This clonotype has ten or more counts. The chain employs TRBV7-9 and TRBJ1-1, with D tentatively TRBD1 (6 bases). Germline CDR1 and CDR2: SEHNR and FQNEAQ (reference sequence). The CDR3 loop spans 14 amino acids. V lost 10 bases to trimming and J lost 2 bases, with 17 bases between them. DNA of the CDR3: TGTGCCACCAGGGGAGGACCCGGAAACACTGAAGCTTTCTTT. This gives the protein CATRGGPGNTEAFF.